This TCR beta chain was observed in a study of blood T cell repertoires in COVID-19 (dated by TCRdb to 2018 to 2021). Some background on the complete study: Collaborator samples came from the United States, Italy and Spain and covered acute and convalescent phases of COVID-19. The prospective study material was composed of cDNA or gDNA derived from T cells, B-cell-depleted T cells, or PBMCs. Subjects who had been exposed to COVID-19, were actively infected with it, or had recovered from it provided the deeply sampled blood TCRbeta repertoires that made up the dataset. The repertoires were released in a freely available public database intended as a resource for research on the immune response to SARS-CoV-2. Samples were obtained from the ongoing ImmuneRACE study (first 160 participants) and from about 1,300 subjects provided by 6 global collaborators. A de-identified subject ID, COVID-19 status, age in years and sex were almost always included in the sample metadata. Where available, HLA class I and class II types were obtained from metadata supplied by the sample provider rather than from assay-based typing.

TCRbeta CDR3 regions were amplified from genomic DNA using the immunoSEQ Assay, a bias-controlled multiplex PCR. Regarding the original processing steps: The number of nucleated cells in each sample was estimated from the amplification of reference gene primers within the assay. To quantify the absolute abundance of each unique TCRbeta CDR3 rearrangement, sequence reads were collapsed and filtered. For each sample, productive Simpson clonality was calculated as the square root of Simpson's diversity index across productive rearrangements. Sourced from immuneACCESS, this table was stored by TCRdb with only in-frame sequences that have V and J called. A share of the clones is absent; for the studies checked, an unresolved V gene accounts for under half, and the remainder has no known explanation. D and trimming were read from the DNA, whereas the V and J calls and clone size are those reported in that table. This sample holds over 55,000 clones; 70% to 85% were observed only once. The ten largest clones take up less than 40% of the sample.

Collaborating institutions collected whole blood in K2EDTA tubes following their own protocols. For TCRbeta analysis, collaborators shipped samples in one of three forms: frozen whole blood, isolated PBMCs, or DNA extracted from either of those sample types. Study-wide findings and limitations: Clinical and demographic metadata were provided uncurated, with the amount varying by source and participant.

There are 16 amino acids in the CDR3, from cysteine to phenylalanine inclusive. Only the CDR3 DNA is retained, 48 bases long and in frame from the first base. V gives up 10 bases and J gives up 5 bases, and the segment between their germline ends measures 21 bases. Reading the germline V gene gives CDR1 SGHTA and CDR2 FQGNSA. Of note for this clone: The antigen it recognizes is unknown. Base qualities are missing; no much larger clone stands one base away.

This clonotype was obtained from a woman in her 70s with acute or convalescent COVID-19. Sequencing was done on a sample of peripheral blood. In this chain, TRBV7-2 is recombined with TRBJ1-6; 6 matching bases give a weak D call of TRBD1. In nucleotides, the sequence is TGTGCCACCCAGTACCGCCTACAGGGAAATAATTCACCCCTCCACTTT. It specifies CATQYRLQGNNSPLHF.